One T cell receptor (beta chain) is described in this entry. Its target is not known. Using a J-beta primer mix together with a sample-barcoded 5' primer, a second PCR was run for roughly 7 to 11 cycles. A template-switch adaptor containing 12 random nucleotides labeled each cDNA molecule. In TCRdb, the 5' RACE reads were re-called with MiXCR into one record per CDR3 protein. The sample yields over a million distinct CDR3 sequences, 55% to 75% seen once. At least 7 million PBMCs were isolated per sample. The sample belongs to a study of blood T cells in healthy people across ages. Study observations and caveats: Diversity estimates drawn from one million T cells were deemed underestimates.

The CDR3 extends over 16 amino acids. V was clipped by 0 bases and J by 0 bases, with 9 bases between them. CDR1 is SNHLY, CDR2 FYNNEI, per germline. The sample comprised blood. The receptor was derived from a man between 18 and 29 years old in good health. The chain links TRBV2 to TRBJ1-5; possible D gene TRBD1, 5 bases. CDR3 residues: CASSEARGGSNQPQHF. The CDR3 region has the DNA TGTGCCAGCAGTGAAGCTCGGGGGGGTAGCAATCAGCCCCAGCATTTT.